One sample yielded the 12 T cell receptor beta chains listed below, sequenced in a study of identical twins. TCRdb called the 5' RACE reads again in MiXCR, with one record for every CDR3 protein. The sample has hundreds of thousands of distinct CDR3 sequences, 9% to 15% seen once. These sequences were also reported in another study, on yellow fever vaccine responses in identical twins.

Material: PBMCs. The receptors stem from a woman aged 18-29 years in good health.

This clonotype has at least ten counts. The gene calls are TRBV9 and TRBJ2-1, with no clear D. This CDR3 has 15 amino acids. CDR1 is SGDLS and CDR2 is YYNGEE in the germline V gene. The ends were cut back, 0 bases at V and 7 bases at J, with 14 bases in the middle. CDR3 loop: CASSVEGMSRNEQFF. In nucleotides, the CDR3 is TGTGCCAGCAGCGTAGAAGGGATGTCTAGAAATGAGCAGTTCTTC.

This clonotype was found many times. The chain employs TRBV24-1 and TRBJ2-2; the D is unclear. The germline V gene has CDR1 KGHDR and CDR2 SFDVKD. The CDR3 totals 16 residues. V lost 9 bases and J 5 bases, leaving 21 bases between the germline ends. The DNA of the CDR3 is TGTGCCACCGGCGAGACGGAAAAACACAGAACCGGGGAGCTGTTTTTT. Its protein is CATGETEKHRTGELFF.

This clonotype showed up many times. The rearrangement uses TRBV24-1 and TRBJ2-1; no reliable D call. Trimming left V 5 bases short and J 4 bases short, with 8 bases between. The CDR3 totals 13 residues. The germline CDR1 and CDR2 sequences are KGHDR and SFDVKD. CDR3 sequence (DNA): TGTGCCACCAGTGGTCCTATATACAATGAGCAGTTCTTC. Translating it yields CATSGPIYNEQFF.

This clonotype was found many times. The rearrangement links TRBV10-3 to TRBJ2-1, with D possibly being TRBD1 (5 bases). The ends were cut back, 6 bases at V and 11 bases at J, with 20 bases in the middle. This CDR3 is built from 14 residues. Germline V gene data show CDR1 as ENHRY and CDR2 as SYGVKD. The CDR3 protein is CAISSSLQDLQQFF. CDR3 bases: TGTGCCATCAGCTCGTCTTTACAGGACCTCCAGCAGTTCTTC.

V gene TRBV18 combines with J gene TRBJ2-7, with D unclear. There are 14 residues in the CDR3. Trimming took off 2 bases at V and 0 bases at J, with 8 bases between the two ends. The germline gives CDR1 KGHSH, CDR2 LQKENI. CDR3 bases: TGTGCCAGCTCACCATTGAAGGGCTCCTACGAGCAGTACTTC. Translating gives CASSPLKGSYEQYF.

The genes are TRBV28 and TRBJ1-2, with D perhaps TRBD1 (6 bases). Trimming cost V 6 bases and J 2 bases, with 16 bases left between them. CDR1 is MDHEN and CDR2 is SYDVKM in the germline V gene. This CDR3 contains 15 residues. Written as DNA, the CDR3 is TGTGCCAGCAGCCCAGTAGGGGGACAAAACTATGGCTACACCTTC. This translates into CASSPVGGQNYGYTF.

V usage is TRBV4-1 and J usage is TRBJ1-2; D may be TRBD1 (6 bases). Germline V CDR1 and CDR2: MGHRA, YSYEKL. The CDR3 runs 15 residues. V gave up 0 bases and J gave up 8 bases, with 16 bases separating them. The DNA for the CDR3 is TGCGCCAGCAGCCAAGATCCAGGGGTAGGAGGAGGCTACACCTTC. Residues: CASSQDPGVGGGYTF.

In this sample, this clonotype turned up many times. The rearrangement joins TRBV7-8 to TRBJ2-1; no reliable D call. This CDR3 is 14 amino acids long. Germline V gene sequence: CDR1 SGHVS, CDR2 FQNEAQ. V lost 4 bases and J lost 2, with 9 bases in between. CDR3 region: CASSSGPAYNEQFF. Written as DNA, the CDR3 is TGTGCCAGCAGCTCCGGACCGGCCTACAATGAGCAGTTCTTC.

V and J are TRBV7-9 and TRBJ2-1; 7 nucleotides align to TRBD1. CDR1 SEHNR and CDR2 FQNEAQ come from the germline V gene (reference sequence). V shed 2 bases and J 6 bases; nucleotides not matched to a gene: 13. The CDR3 has 17 amino acids. The CDR3 nucleotides are TGTGCCAGCAGCTTAAGGGCCCCACGACAGGGTACCAATGAGCAGTTCTTC. Translating gives CASSLRAPRQGTNEQFF. The full variable domain, completed using reference TRBV7-9 and TRBJ2-1, is DTGVSQNPRHKITKRGQNVTFRCDPISEHNRLYWYRQTLGQGPEFLTYFQNEAQLEKSRLLSDRFSAERPKGSFSTLEIQRTEQGDSAMYLCASSLRAPRQGTNEQFFGPGTRLTVL.

The J gene is TRBJ2-7, the V gene TRBV15; 11 nucleotides match TRBD2. The CDR3 length is 16 residues. Per germline, CDR1 LNHNV and CDR2 YYDKDF (reference sequence). V lost 6 bases to trimming and J lost 7 bases; unmatched junction nucleotides: 14. As DNA, the CDR3 is TGTGCCACCAGAGAGGGTCTAGCGGGGGGACCTAGGGAGCAGTACTTC. Protein: CATREGLAGGPREQYF.

The rearrangement joins TRBV10-3 to TRBJ2-7; 14 bases are a match to TRBD2. Germline-derived CDR1 and CDR2 are ENHRY and SYGVKD. V gave up 4 bases and J gave up 7 bases; unmatched junction bases: 6. This CDR3 is 15 amino acids long. The CDR3 coding sequence is TGTGCCATCAGTGGACTAGCGGGAGGGCCGGGGGAGCAGTACTTC. It translates to CAISGLAGGPGEQYF.

This clonotype was counted a few times. J is TRBJ2-7 and V is TRBV12-3 or TRBV12-4; D is unresolved. Deletions cut 2 bases from V and 5 bases from J, with 7 bases between. The CDR3 has 12 amino acids. The CDR3 bases are TGTGCCAGCAGTTTACGGCGCCACGAGCAGTACGTC. This gives the protein CASSLRRHEQYV.